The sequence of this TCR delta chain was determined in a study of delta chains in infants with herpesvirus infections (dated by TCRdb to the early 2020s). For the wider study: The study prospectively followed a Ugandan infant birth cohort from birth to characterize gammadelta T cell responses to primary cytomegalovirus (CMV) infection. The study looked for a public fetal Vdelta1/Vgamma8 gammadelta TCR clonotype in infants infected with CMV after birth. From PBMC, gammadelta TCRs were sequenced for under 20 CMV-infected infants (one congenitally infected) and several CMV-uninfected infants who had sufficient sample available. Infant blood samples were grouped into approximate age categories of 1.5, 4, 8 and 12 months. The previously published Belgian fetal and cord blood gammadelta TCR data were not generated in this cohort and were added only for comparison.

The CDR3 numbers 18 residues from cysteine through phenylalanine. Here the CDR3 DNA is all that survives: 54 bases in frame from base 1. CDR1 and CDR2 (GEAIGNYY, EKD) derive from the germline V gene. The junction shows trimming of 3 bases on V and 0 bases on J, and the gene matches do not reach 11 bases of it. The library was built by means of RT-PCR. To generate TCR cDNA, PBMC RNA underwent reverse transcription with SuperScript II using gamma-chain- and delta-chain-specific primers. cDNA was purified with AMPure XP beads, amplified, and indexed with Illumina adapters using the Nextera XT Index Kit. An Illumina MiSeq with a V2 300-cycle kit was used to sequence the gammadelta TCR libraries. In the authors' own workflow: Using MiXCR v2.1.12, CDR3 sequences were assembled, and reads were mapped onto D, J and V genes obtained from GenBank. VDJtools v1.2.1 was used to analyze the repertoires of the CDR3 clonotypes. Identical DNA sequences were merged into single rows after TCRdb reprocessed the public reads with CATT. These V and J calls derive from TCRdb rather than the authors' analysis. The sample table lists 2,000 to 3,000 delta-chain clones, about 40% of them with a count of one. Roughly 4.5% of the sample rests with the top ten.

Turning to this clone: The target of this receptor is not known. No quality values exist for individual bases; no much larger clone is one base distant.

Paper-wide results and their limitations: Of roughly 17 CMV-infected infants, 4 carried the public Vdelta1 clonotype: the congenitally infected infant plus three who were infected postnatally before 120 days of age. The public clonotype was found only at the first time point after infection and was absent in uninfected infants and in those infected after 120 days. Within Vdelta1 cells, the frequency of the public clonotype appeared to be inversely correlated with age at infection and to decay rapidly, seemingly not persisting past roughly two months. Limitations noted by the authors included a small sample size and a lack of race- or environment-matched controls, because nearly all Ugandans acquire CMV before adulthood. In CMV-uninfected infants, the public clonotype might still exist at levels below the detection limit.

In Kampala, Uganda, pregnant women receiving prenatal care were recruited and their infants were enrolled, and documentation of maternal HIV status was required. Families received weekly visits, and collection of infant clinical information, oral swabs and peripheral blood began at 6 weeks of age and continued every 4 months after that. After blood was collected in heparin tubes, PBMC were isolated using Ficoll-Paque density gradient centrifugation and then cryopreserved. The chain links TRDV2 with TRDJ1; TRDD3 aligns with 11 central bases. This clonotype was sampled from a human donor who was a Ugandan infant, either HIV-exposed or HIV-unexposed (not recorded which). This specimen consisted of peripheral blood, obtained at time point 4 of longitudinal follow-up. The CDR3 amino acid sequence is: CACDPVLGDRVHTDKLIF. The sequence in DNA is TGTGCCTGTGACCCGGTACTGGGGGATAGGGTCCACACCGATAAACTCATCTTT.